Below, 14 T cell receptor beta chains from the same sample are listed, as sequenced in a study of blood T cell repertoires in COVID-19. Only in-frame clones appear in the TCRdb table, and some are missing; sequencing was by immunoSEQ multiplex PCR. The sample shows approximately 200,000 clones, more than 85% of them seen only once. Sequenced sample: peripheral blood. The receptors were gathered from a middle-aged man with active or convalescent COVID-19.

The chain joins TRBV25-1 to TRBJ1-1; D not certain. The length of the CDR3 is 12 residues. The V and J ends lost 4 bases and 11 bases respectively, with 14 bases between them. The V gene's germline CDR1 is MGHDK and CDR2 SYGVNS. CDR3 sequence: CASSALTSGAFF. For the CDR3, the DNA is TGTGCCAGCAGTGCCTTGACCTCGGGGGCTTTCTTT.

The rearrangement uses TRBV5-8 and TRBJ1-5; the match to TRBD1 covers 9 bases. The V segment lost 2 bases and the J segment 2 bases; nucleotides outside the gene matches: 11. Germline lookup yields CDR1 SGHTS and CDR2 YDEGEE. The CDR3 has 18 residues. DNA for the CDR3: TGTGCCAGCAGCTTTAATTTCGGGACAGGGTCACGCAATCAGCCCCAGCATTTT. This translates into CASSFNFGTGSRNQPQHF.

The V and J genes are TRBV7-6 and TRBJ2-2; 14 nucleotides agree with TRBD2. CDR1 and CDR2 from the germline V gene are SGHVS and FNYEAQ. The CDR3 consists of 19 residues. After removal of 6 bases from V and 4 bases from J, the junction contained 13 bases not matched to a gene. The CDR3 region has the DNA TGTGCCAGCAGTTCAGCGGGACTAGCGGGAGCTAAGGGCACCGGGGAGCTGTTTTTT. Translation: CASSSAGLAGAKGTGELFF.

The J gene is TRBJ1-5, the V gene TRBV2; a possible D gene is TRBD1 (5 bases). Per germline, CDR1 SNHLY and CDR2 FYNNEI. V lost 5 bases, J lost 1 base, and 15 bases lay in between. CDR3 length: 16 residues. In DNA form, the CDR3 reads TGTGCCAGCAGTTCACTACAGGTAGCAAGCAATCAGCCCCAGCATTTT. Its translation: CASSSLQVASNQPQHF.

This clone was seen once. The chain's CDR3 is CASRGFGGYSGNTIYF. The CDR3 region has the DNA TGTGCCAGCAGGGGGTTCGGGGGGTACTCTGGAAACACCATATATTTT. The rearrangement links TRBV28 to TRBJ1-3; a possible D gene is TRBD1 (5 bases). V was pared by 6 bases and J by 0 bases, with 15 bases between. The CDR3 is 16 residues long. CDR1 is MDHEN, CDR2 SYDVKM, per germline.

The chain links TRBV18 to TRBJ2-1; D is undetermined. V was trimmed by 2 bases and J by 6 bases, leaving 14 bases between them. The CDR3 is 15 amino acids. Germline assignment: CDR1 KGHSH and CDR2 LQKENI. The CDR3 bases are TGTGCCAGCTCACCAGTCGGTGATAGCTCCAATGAGCAGTTCTTC. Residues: CASSPVGDSSNEQFF.

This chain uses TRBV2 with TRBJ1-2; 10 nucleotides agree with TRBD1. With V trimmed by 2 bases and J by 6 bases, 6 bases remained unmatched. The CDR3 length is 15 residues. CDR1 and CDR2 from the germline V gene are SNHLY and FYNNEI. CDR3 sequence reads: CASSERTGGWDGYTF. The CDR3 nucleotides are TGTGCCAGCAGTGAAAGGACAGGGGGTTGGGATGGCTACACCTTC. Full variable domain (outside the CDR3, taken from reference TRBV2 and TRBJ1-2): EPEVTQTPSHQVTQMGQEVILRCVPISNHLYFYWYRQILGQKVEFLVSFYNNEISEKSEIFDDQFSVERPDGSNFTLKIRSTKLEDSAMYFCASSERTGGWDGYTFGSGTRLTVV.

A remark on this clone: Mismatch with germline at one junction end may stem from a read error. The CDR3 reads CASSLGQGGLGF. In DNA form, the CDR3 reads TGTGCCAGCAGTTTAGGGCAGGGTGGATTAGGCTTC. V is TRBV28 and J is TRBJ2-7; TRBD1 might be the D (5 bases). There are 12 residues in the CDR3. CDR1 is MDHEN, CDR2 SYDVKM, per germline.

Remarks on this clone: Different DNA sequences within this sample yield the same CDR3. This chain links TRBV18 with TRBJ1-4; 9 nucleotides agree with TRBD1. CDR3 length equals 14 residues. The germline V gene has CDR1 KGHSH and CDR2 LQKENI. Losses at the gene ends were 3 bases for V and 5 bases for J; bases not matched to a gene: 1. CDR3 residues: CASSPGQGNEKLFF. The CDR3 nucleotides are TGTGCCAGCTCACCGGGACAGGGAAATGAAAAACTGTTTTTT.

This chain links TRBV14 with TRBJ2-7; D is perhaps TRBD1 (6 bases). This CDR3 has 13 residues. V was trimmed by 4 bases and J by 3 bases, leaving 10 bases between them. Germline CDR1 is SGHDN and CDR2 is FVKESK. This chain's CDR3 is CASSPRGGYEQYF. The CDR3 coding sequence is TGTGCCAGCAGCCCCAGGGGCGGCTACGAGCAGTACTTC.

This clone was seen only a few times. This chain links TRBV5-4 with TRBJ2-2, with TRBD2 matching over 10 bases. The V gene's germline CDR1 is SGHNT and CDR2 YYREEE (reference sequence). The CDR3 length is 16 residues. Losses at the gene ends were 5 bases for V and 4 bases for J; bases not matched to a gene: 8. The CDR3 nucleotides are TGTGCCAGCAGGAAGGGTAGCGGGAGGTTCACCGGGGAGCTGTTTTTT. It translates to CASRKGSGRFTGELFF.

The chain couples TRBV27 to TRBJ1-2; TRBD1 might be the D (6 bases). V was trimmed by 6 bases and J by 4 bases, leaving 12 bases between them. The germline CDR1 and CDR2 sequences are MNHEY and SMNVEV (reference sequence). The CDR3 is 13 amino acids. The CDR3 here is CASSPQGTYGYTF. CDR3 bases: TGTGCCAGCAGCCCACAGGGCACCTATGGCTACACCTTC.

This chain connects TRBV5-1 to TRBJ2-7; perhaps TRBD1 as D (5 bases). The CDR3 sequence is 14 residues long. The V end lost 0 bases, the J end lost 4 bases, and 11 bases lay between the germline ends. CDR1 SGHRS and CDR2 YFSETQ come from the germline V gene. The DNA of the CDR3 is TGCGCCAGCAGCTTGGGAGGACACGTATACGAGCAGTACTTC. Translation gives CASSLGGHVYEQYF.

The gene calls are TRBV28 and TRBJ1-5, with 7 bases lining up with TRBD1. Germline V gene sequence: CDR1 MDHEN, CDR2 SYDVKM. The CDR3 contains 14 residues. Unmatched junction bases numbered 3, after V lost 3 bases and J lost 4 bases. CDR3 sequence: CASSLGTVNQPQHF. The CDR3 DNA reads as TGTGCCAGCAGTTTGGGGACAGTGAATCAGCCCCAGCATTTT.